This record concerns one TCR beta chain sequence. There are 16 residues in the CDR3. From germline, CDR1 is SEHNR and CDR2 FQNEAQ (reference sequence). V shed 1 base and J 8 bases; nucleotides not matched to a gene: 10. The protocol was immunoSEQ multiplex PCR, while the TCRdb copy is restricted to in-frame clones and leaves out a portion. Found here are some 300,000 clones, about nine tenths of them singletons; the top ten hold roughly a tenth. The entry originates in a study of blood T cell repertoires in COVID-19. In Cohort 3, a recovered donor had either two negative PCRs, clearance, or symptom resolution.

V and J are TRBV7-9 and TRBJ1-4; TRBD1 aligns across 7 bases. This sequence originates from a woman aged 30 to 39 who had recovered from COVID-19. The sequenced sample consisted of PBMCs or T cells enriched from blood (not recorded which). CDR3 in amino acids: CASSLDVGGFGEKLFF. The CDR3 DNA reads as TGTGCCAGCAGCTTAGATGTAGGGGGCTTTGGGGAAAAACTGTTTTTT.